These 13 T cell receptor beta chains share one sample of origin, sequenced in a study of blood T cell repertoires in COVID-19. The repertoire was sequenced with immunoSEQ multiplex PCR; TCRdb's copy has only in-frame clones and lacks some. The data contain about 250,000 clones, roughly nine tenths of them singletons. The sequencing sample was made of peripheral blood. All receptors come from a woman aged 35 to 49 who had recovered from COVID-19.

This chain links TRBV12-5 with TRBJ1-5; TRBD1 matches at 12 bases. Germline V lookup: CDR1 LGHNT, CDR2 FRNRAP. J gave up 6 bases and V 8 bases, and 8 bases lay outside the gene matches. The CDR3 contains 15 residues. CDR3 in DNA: TGTGCTAGTAGCCTCGGGACAGGGGGCGGTCAGCCCCAGCATTTT. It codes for CASSLGTGGGQPQHF.

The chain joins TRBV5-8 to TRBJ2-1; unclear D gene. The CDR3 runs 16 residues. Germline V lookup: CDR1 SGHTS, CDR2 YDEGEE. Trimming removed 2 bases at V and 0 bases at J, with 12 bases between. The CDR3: CASSLSVSSSYNEQFF. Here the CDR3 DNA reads TGTGCCAGCAGCTTATCCGTCTCGAGCTCCTACAATGAGCAGTTCTTC.

CDR3 amino acids: CASSYVTAGELFF. The CDR3 DNA follows: TGTGCCAGCAGTTACGTTACGGCCGGGGAGCTGTTTTTT. J is TRBJ2-2 and V is TRBV6-5; D gene unclear. The CDR3 runs to 13 residues. Trimming took 2 bases from V and 6 from J, leaving 7 bases between them. Germline CDR1 and CDR2: MNHEY and SVGAGI.

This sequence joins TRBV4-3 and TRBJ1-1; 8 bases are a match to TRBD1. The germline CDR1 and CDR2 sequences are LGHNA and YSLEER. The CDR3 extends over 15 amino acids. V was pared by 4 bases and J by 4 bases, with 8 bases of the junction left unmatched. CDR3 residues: CASSLGGTGGTEAFF. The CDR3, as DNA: TGCGCCAGCAGCCTCGGAGGAACAGGGGGCACTGAAGCTTTCTTT.

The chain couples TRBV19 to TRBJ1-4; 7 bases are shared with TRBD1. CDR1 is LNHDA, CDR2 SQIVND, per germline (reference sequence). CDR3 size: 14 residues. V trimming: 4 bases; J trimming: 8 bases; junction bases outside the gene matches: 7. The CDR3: CASSKETGNEKLFF. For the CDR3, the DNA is TGTGCCAGTAGTAAAGAGACAGGGAACGAAAAACTGTTTTTT.

CDR3 residues: CASRRTGGPNTEAFF. CDR3 bases: TGTGCCAGCAGAAGGACAGGGGGCCCGAACACTGAAGCTTTCTTT. The gene calls are TRBV6-5 and TRBJ1-1; 11 bases fit TRBD1. V dropped 6 bases and J dropped 1; count of bases not matched to a gene: 4. The CDR3 runs 15 residues. The V gene's germline CDR1 is MNHEY and CDR2 SVGAGI.

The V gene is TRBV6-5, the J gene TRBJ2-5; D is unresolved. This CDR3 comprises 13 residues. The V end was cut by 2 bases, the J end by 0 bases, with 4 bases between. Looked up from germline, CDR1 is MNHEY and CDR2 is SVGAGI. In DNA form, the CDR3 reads TGTGCCAGCAGTTACCCGTACCAAGAGACCCAGTACTTC. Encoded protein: CASSYPYQETQYF.

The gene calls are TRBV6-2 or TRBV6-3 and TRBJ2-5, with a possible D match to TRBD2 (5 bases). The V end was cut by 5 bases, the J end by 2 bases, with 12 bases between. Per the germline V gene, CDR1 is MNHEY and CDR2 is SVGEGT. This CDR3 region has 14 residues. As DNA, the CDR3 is TGTGCCAGCAGTCGTAACGGGATTCAAGAGACCCAGTACTTC. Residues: CASSRNGIQETQYF.

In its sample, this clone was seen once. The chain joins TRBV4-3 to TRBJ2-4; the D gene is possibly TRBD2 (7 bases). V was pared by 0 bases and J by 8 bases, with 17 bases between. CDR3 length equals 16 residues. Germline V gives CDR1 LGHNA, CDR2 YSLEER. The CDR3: CASSQDWGRGTDIQYF. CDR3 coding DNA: TGCGCCAGCAGCCAAGATTGGGGGAGGGGGACGGACATTCAGTACTTC.

In DNA form, the CDR3 reads TGCGCCAGCAGCTTGGGTAGGGGCAGTACCGGGGAGCTGTTTTTT. This translates into CASSLGRGSTGELFF. This rearrangement joins TRBV5-1 to TRBJ2-2; D is possibly TRBD1 (5 bases). The CDR3 has 15 residues. The V end was cut by 0 bases, the J end by 5 bases, with 11 bases between. CDR1 is SGHRS, CDR2 YFSETQ, per germline.

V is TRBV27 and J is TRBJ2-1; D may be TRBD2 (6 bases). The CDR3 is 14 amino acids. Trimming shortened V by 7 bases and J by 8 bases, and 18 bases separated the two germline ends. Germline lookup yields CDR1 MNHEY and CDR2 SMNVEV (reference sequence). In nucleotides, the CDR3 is TGTGCCAGCACTACGGACGGTTGGGGGGATGAGCAGTTCTTC. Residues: CASTTDGWGDEQFF.

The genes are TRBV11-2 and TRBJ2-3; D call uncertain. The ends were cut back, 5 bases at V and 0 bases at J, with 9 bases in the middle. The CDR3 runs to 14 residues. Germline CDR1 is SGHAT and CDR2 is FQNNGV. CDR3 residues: CASSLQSSTDTQYF. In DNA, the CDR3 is TGTGCCAGCAGCCTCCAGTCTAGCACAGATACGCAGTATTTT.

DNA of the CDR3: TGTGCCAGCAGTACAGGGACAGGGACGGAACAGCCCCAGCATTTT. Translated, it gives CASSTGTGTEQPQHF. V is TRBV28 and J is TRBJ1-5; 9 bases map to TRBD1. The CDR3 is made up of 15 amino acids. Germline-derived CDR1 and CDR2 are MDHEN and SYDVKM. Trimming cost V 5 bases and J 7 bases; bases outside gene matches: 9.